This T cell receptor beta chain stems from a study of beta chain features in type 1 diabetes. Germline V CDR1 and CDR2: SGHTA, FQGNSA. Between the trimmed V and J ends, which lost 5 bases and 0 bases, there was a span of 13 bases. The CDR3 totals 15 residues. A few counts support this clone. Antigen: not known. Reverse transcription of all isolated RNA meant that expressed TCRB transcripts were sequenced. This table comes from immunoSEQ multiplex PCR, and its TCRdb copy is limited to in-frame clones, with some not included. The sample contains hundreds of thousands of clones, over 12% of which appear only once. Study results and limitations: The study found fewer insertions and more deletions at VDJ junctions in type 1 diabetes patients. Moderate yet significant TCRB CDR3 shortening was seen in Type 1 diabetes patients in all four CD4+ subsets.

The TCR was taken from a man aged 18 to 35 with type 1 diabetes. The V gene is TRBV7-2, the J gene TRBJ2-5; no definite D call. The sample was naive CD4+ T cells from blood. CDR3 sequence reads: CASSRRTSYQETQYF. The CDR3 DNA follows: TGTGCCAGCAGCCGAAGGACCTCGTACCAAGAGACCCAGTACTTC.